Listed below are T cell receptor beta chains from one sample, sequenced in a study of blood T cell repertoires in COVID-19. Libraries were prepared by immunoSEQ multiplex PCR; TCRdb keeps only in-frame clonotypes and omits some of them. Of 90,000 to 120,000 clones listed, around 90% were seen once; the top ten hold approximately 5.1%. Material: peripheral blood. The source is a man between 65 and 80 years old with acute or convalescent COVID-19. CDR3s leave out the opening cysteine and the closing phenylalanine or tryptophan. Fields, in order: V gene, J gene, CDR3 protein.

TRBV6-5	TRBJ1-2	ASSYSRTGGGYGYT
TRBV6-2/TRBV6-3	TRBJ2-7	ASSYWASGANEQY
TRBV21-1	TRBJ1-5	ASSLRDTLNQPQH
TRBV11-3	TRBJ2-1	ASIRTSGCNEQF
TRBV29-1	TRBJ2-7	SVEGGTGATYEQY
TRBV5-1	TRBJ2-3	ASSLGHGGTDTQY
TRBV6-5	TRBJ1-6	ASSYVAGFDNSPLH
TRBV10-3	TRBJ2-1	AISDPGLVWPNEQF
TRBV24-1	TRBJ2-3	ATSEPTRGSYTDTQY
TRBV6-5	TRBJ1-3	ASAGQGAGNTIY
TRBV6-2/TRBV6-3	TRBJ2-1	ASSYLGGPTPNEQF
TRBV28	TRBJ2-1	ASDGDRPPGSYNEQF
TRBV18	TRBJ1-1	ASSPRTGTNTEAF
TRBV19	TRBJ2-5	ASSRDRNGWETQY
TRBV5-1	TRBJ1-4	ASSDTQGANEKLF
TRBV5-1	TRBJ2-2	ASSFSTGNTGELF
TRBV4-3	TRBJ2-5	ASSQGATAGETQY
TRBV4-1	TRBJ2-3	ASSLLAGAPTDTQY
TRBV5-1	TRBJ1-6	ASRGTGGPSSYNSPLH
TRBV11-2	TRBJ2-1	ASSLVGIEGSEQF
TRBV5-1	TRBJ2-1	ASSLERGSYNEQF
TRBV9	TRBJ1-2	ASAGGGSYNYGYT
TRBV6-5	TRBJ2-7	ASSYLAGGNEQY
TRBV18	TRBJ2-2	ASSPGLDDTGELF
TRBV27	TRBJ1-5	ASSRQANNQPQH
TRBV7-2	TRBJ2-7	ASSFRDSYSYEQY
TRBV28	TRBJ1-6	ASSSPGWGLNSPLH
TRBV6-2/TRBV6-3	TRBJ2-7	ASSYSGREYYEQY
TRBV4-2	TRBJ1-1	ASSQVLGQRAF
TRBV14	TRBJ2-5	ASSQVLETQY
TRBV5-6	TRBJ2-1	ASSLDNGRIFNEQF
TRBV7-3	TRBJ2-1	ASSRGAGTSYNEQF
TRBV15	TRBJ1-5	ATKGGAGNQPQH
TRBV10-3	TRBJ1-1	AIRKTGVTAEAF
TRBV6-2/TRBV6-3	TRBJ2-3	ASSSGKNDRGSSTDTQY
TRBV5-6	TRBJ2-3	ASSTLQGAEDTQY
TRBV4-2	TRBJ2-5	ASSQVVSGETQY
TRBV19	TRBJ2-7	ASSIWRGSYEQY
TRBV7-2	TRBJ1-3	ASSLVGGRPGNTIY
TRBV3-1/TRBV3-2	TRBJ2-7	ASSQNSGDLSYEQY
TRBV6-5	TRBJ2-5	ASSTGGAGETQY
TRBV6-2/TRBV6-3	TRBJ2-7	ASSYSPRQEYYEQY
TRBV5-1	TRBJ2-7	ASSFSTRSSYEQY
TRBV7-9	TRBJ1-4	ASSFNRDDEKLF
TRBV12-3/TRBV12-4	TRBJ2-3	ASSLKQEQY
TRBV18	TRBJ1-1	ASSPKTGAGTEAF